This entry concerns a single T cell receptor beta chain. This sample is drawn from a study of control samples from healthy donors and cancer patients. The CDR3 consists of 14 residues. Germline V gives CDR1 SEHNR, CDR2 FQNEAQ (reference sequence). V trimming: 2 bases; J trimming: 3 bases; junction bases outside the gene matches: 1. Profiling relied on immunoSEQ multiplex PCR, and the TCRdb table lists in-frame clones only, not all of them. The sample records around 100,000 clones, about nine tenths being singletons. The receptor was derived from a human donor in good health. The donor label of this sample is uncertain. Material: blood. The V gene is TRBV7-9, the J gene TRBJ1-2; 9 nucleotides line up with TRBD1. CDR3 nucleotide sequence: TGTGCCAGCAGCTTAACAGGGGGCGACTATGGCTACACCTTC. This encodes CASSLTGGDYGYTF.